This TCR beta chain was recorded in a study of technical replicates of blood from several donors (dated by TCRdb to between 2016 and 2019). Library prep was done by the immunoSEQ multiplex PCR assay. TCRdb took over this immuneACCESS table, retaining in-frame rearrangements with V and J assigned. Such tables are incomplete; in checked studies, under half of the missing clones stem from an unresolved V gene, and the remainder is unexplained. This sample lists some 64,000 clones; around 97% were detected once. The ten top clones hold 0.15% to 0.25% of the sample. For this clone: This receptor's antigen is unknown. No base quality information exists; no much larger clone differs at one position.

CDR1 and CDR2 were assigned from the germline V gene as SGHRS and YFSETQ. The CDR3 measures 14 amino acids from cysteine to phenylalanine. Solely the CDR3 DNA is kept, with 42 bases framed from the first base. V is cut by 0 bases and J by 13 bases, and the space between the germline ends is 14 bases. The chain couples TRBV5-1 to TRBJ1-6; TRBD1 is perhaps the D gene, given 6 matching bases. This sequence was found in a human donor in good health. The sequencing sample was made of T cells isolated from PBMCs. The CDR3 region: CASSLANTGNPLHF. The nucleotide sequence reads TGCGCCAGCAGCTTGGCCAACACAGGGAATCCCCTCCACTTT.